This T cell receptor (beta chain) was identified during a study of blood T cell repertoires in COVID-19. The overall study: Donors in the United States, Italy and Spain gave samples during acute or convalescent COVID-19. The cDNA or gDNA used as material had been derived from T cells, B-cell-depleted T cells, or PBMCs.

Per the authors' pipeline: By means of reference gene primer amplification, nucleated cell counts were estimated. The repertoire was sequenced with immunoSEQ multiplex PCR; TCRdb's copy has only in-frame clones and lacks some. Clone size and V and J calls were adopted from that table, with D and trimming inferred from the DNA. The sample contains around 100,000 clones, 87% of which appear only once. The CDR3 covers 14 residues. Germline CDR1 reads LNHDA; CDR2 reads SQIVND (reference sequence). V trimming: 5 bases; J trimming: 2 bases; junction bases outside the gene matches: 3. Input material: peripheral blood. This rearrangement joins TRBV19 to TRBJ1-5, with TRBD1 matching over 7 bases. The receptor comes from a woman older than 75 with acute or convalescent COVID-19. The CDR3 nucleotides are TGTGCCAGTAGTGATGGACAGGGCAATCAGCCCCAGCATTTT. Translated, it gives CASSDGQGNQPQHF.